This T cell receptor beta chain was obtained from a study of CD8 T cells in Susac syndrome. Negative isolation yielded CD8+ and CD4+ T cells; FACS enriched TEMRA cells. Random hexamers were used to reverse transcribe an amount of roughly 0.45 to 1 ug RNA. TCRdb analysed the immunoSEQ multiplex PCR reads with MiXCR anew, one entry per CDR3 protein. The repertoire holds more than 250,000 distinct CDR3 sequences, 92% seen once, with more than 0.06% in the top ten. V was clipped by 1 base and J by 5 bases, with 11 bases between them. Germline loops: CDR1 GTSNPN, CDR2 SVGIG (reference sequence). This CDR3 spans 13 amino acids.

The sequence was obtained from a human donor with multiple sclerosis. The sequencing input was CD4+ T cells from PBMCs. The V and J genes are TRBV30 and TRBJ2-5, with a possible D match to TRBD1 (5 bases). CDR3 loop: CAWSGGSGETQYF. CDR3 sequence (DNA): TGTGCCTGGAGTGGGGGATCAGGGGAGACCCAGTACTTC.